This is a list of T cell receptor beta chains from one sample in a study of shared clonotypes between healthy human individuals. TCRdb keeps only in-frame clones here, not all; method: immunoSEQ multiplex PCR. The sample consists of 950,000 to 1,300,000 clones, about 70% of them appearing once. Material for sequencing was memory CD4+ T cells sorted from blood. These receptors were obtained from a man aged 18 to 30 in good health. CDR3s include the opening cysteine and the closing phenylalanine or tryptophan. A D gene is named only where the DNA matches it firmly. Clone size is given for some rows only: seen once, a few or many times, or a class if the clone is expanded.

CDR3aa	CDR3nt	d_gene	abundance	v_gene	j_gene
CASSQDSRQGADQPQHF	TGCGCCAGCAGCCAAGACTCCCGACAGGGGGCAGACCAGCCCCAGCATTTT	TRBD1	-	TRBV4-1	TRBJ1-5
CASSIFGSGSEQFF	TGTGCCAGTAGTATCTTTGGGTCCGGTAGTGAGCAGTTCTTC	-	many	TRBV19	TRBJ2-1
CASREGQGGQPQHF	TGTGCCAGCAGGGAAGGACAGGGGGGTCAGCCCCAGCATTTT	TRBD1	few	TRBV6-6	TRBJ1-5
CASSLGRQYADTQYF	TGTGCCAGCAGCTTAGGTCGACAGTACGCGGATACGCAGTATTTT	-	few	TRBV7-9	TRBJ2-3
CASSSTYQETQYF	TGTGCCAGCAGCTCCACGTACCAAGAGACCCAGTACTTC	-	once	TRBV5-6	TRBJ2-5
CASSPSGFALAKNIQYF	TGTGCCAGCAGCCCTAGCGGGTTTGCCTTAGCCAAAAACATTCAGTACTTC	TRBD2	once	TRBV13	TRBJ2-4
CASSYTSGPSYNEQFF	TGTGCCAGCAGCTACACTAGCGGTCCATCCTACAATGAGCAGTTCTTC	TRBD2	few	TRBV7-9	TRBJ2-1
CASSEASPRHTSVSNQPQHF	TGTGCCAGCAGTGAAGCTAGTCCGAGGCACACGTCAGTAAGCAATCAGCCCCAGCATTTT	-	-	TRBV6-1	TRBJ1-5
CASSVEREDRGREPTNEKLFF	TGTGCCAGCAGCGTAGAACGTGAAGATAGGGGGAGGGAGCCAACTAATGAAAAACTGTTTTTT	-	-	TRBV9	TRBJ1-4
CASSGSGTSLNIQYF	TGTGCCAGCAGTGGGTCCGGGACTAGCCTAAACATTCAGTACTTC	TRBD2	-	TRBV28	TRBJ2-4
CASSAESPGSSYNSPLHF	TGTGCCAGTAGTGCAGAAAGCCCCGGCAGCTCCTATAATTCACCCCTCCACTTT	-	-	TRBV19	TRBJ1-6